This T cell receptor (beta chain) is drawn from a study of human T cells and chemical hapten exposure. Regarding the study as a whole: Those TCRs sitting above 1 in 1000 frequency stayed the same with DPC sensitization.

In TCRdb, the RACE reads were re-called with MiXCR into one record per CDR3 protein. Of some 90,000 distinct CDR3 sequences listed, about 10% are singletons. There are 13 residues in the CDR3. In germline, CDR1 is LNHNV, CDR2 YYDKDF (reference sequence). The V and J ends lost 5 bases and 0 bases respectively, with 7 bases between them. Time point: healthy volunteer bleed at 2 weeks. Total RNA extraction was carried out from unfractionated whole blood. The table lists this clonotype with a few counts. Antigen: not known. Sequencing was done on a sample of whole blood. This receptor was obtained from a female donor in good health. Some clones in this sample may be carry-over from other donors' samples. The V call is TRBV15, the J call TRBJ1-1; D is ambiguous. CDR3 sequence reads: CATSLELNTEAFF. The CDR3 DNA is TGTGCCACCAGCCTCGAACTGAACACTGAAGCTTTCTTT.